This T cell receptor beta chain derives from a study of blood T cell repertoires in COVID-19. The repertoire was sequenced with immunoSEQ multiplex PCR; TCRdb's copy has only in-frame clones and lacks some. The sample has about 200,000 clones; 85% to 90% are singletons. Trimming took off 7 bases at V and 3 bases at J, with 13 bases between the two ends. The CDR3 has 14 residues. Germline CDR1 is MNHEY and CDR2 is SMNVEV (reference sequence). The sequencing input was peripheral blood. The chain uses TRBV27 and TRBJ2-1; D perhaps matches TRBD2 (6 bases). The source of this sequence is a man between 60 and 75 years old with acute or convalescent COVID-19. CDR3 in amino acids: CASTNVGGYNEQFF. The CDR3 bases are TGTGCCAGCACCAATGTGGGGGGCTACAATGAGCAGTTCTTC.